Each of the 7 T cell receptor beta chains below was sequenced from the same sample in a study of CD8 T cells in ankylosing spondylitis. TCRdb itself ran the 5' RACE reads through MiXCR, one entry per CDR3 protein. Among about 240,000 distinct CDR3 sequences, 8.6% were seen once, and the ten largest hold around 7%. The specimen was blood, either unsorted or a sorted T cell fraction (not recorded which). The receptors originated from a male donor with ankylosing spondylitis or in good health (not recorded which).

There are many counts of this clonotype. This chain uses TRBV7-9 with TRBJ2-7, with unresolved D. The CDR3 consists of 11 residues. In germline, CDR1 is SEHNR, CDR2 FQNEAQ (reference sequence). V dropped 3 bases and J dropped 7 bases, with 7 bases sitting between them. The CDR3 DNA sequence: TGTGCCAGCAGCTTTGACACGGAGCAGTACTTC. Encoded protein: CASSFDTEQYF.

In this sample, this clonotype turned up many times. The chain is built from TRBV7-9 and TRBJ2-3, with TRBD2 matching 13 bases. With 5 bases clipped from V and 5 bases from J, the junction kept 7 bases outside the gene matches. CDR1 SEHNR and CDR2 FQNEAQ come from the germline V gene (reference sequence). This CDR3 has 16 amino acids. The CDR3 spells CASSPGTSGVLDTQYF. As DNA, the CDR3 is TGTGCCAGCAGCCCTGGGACTAGCGGGGTCTTAGATACGCAGTATTTT. The complete variable domain, with remaining parts taken from reference TRBV7-9 and TRBJ2-3, reads DTGVSQNPRHKITKRGQNVTFRCDPISEHNRLYWYRQTLGQGPEFLTYFQNEAQLEKSRLLSDRFSAERPKGSFSTLEIQRTEQGDSAMYLCASSPGTSGVLDTQYFGPGTRLTVL.

The chain couples TRBV29-1 to TRBJ2-1; D remains ambiguous. The V end was cut by 6 bases, the J end by 10 bases, with 19 bases between. Germline-derived CDR1 and CDR2 are SQVTM and ANQGSEA. The CDR3 covers 13 residues. The CDR3 loop is CSVPNEKVREQFF. CDR3 bases: TGCAGCGTCCCCAATGAAAAAGTTCGCGAGCAGTTCTTC.

The DNA for the CDR3 is TGTGCCAGCAGCCTCGAGGGGTTGGTGCCCCTCCACTTT. Its protein is CASSLEGLVPLHF. This rearrangement joins TRBV7-2 to TRBJ1-6; the D gene is possibly TRBD1 (5 bases). The CDR3 length is 13 residues. Trimming took off 5 bases at V and 13 bases at J, with 15 bases between the two ends. CDR1 and CDR2 from the germline V gene are SGHTA and FQGNSA.

This clonotype has ten or more counts. This sequence joins TRBV12-3 or TRBV12-4 and TRBJ1-1, with D unresolved. V lost 0 bases, J lost 1 base, and 6 bases lay in between. The CDR3 extends over 14 amino acids. The CDR3 here is CASSLAGQNTEAFF. CDR3 DNA sequence: TGTGCCAGCAGTTTAGCGGGCCAGAACACTGAAGCTTTCTTT.

The chain carries TRBV7-2 and TRBJ2-7; D is undetermined. The CDR3 sequence is 14 residues long. Per germline, CDR1 SGHTA and CDR2 FQGNSA. V was cut by 5 bases and J by 7 bases, with 18 bases left in between. The CDR3 spells CASSPSGWSPEQYF. CDR3 sequence (DNA): TGTGCCAGCAGCCCCTCCGGGTGGTCCCCGGAGCAGTACTTC.

In the case of this clonotype: Germline and junction disagree at one end, which may indicate a read error. The chain is built from TRBV20-1 and TRBJ1-2; a weak D match, TRBD1 (5 bases). In germline, CDR1 is DFQATT, CDR2 SNEGSKA (reference sequence). The CDR3 is 11 residues long. The CDR3 spells CSARDLYGYPF. For the CDR3, the DNA is TGCAGTGCGAGGGACCTATATGGCTACCCCTTC.